This T cell receptor (beta chain) is from a study of monozygotic twins with inflammatory bowel disease. General study results and limits: Healthy co-twins had higher TCRbeta inverse Simpson diversity than their IBD twins. The sharing of clonotypes with others was lower in IBD patients than in healthy twins, especially with disease activity.

Germline V lookup: CDR1 SSHAT, CDR2 FNYEAQ (reference sequence). The CDR3 consists of 14 residues. Remarks on this clonotype: Its target is not known.

TCRdb re-analyzed the 5' RACE reads; it lists each CDR3 protein once, without DNA. The clone table shows about 93,000 distinct CDR3 sequences, with the ten largest holding roughly 7.4%. Sequenced: blood. The chain couples TRBV7-7 to TRBJ2-1; TCRdb's D call, TRBD1, is unchecked because there is no DNA. The receptor was isolated from a human donor with ulcerative colitis or Crohn's disease, or a healthy co-twin of an affected twin (not recorded which). The CDR3 reads CASSLQGASGEQFF.